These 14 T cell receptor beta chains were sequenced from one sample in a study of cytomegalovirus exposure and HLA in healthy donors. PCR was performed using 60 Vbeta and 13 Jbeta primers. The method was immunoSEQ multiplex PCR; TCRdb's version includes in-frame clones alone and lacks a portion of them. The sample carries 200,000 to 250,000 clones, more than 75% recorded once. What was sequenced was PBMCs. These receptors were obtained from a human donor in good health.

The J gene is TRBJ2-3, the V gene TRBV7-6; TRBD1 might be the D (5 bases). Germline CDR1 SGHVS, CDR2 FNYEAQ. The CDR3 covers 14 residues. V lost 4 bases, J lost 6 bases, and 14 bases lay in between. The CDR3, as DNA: TGTGCCAGCAGCTCTGGACACTCAGCGGATACGCAGTATTTT. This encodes CASSSGHSADTQYF.

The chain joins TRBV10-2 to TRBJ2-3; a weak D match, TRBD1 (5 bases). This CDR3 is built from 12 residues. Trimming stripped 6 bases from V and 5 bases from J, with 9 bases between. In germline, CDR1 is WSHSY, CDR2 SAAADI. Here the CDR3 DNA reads TGCGCCAGCAGCGCAAGGGGAGATACGCAGTATTTT. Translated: CASSARGDTQYF.

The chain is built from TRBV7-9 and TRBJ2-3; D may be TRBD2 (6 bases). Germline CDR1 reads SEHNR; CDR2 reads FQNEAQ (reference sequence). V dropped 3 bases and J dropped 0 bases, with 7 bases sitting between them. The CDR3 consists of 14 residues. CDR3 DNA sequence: TGTGCCAGCAGCTTGACTAGGAGCACAGATACGCAGTATTTT. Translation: CASSLTRSTDTQYF. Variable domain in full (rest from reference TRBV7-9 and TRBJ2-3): DTGVSQNPRHKITKRGQNVTFRCDPISEHNRLYWYRQTLGQGPEFLTYFQNEAQLEKSRLLSDRFSAERPKGSFSTLEIQRTEQGDSAMYLCASSLTRSTDTQYFGPGTRLTVL.

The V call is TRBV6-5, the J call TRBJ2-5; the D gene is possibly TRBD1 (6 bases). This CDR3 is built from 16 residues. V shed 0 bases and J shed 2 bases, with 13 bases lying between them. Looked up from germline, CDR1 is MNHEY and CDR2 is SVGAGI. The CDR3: CASSYSITGTQETQYF. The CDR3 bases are TGTGCCAGCAGTTACTCGATAACAGGGACACAAGAGACCCAGTACTTC.

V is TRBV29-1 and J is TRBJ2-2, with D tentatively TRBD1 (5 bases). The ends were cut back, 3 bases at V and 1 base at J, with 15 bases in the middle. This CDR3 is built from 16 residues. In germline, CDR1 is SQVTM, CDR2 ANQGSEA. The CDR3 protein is CSVDSPGFENTGELFF. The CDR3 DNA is TGCAGCGTTGACAGCCCAGGGTTTGAGAACACCGGGGAGCTGTTTTTT.

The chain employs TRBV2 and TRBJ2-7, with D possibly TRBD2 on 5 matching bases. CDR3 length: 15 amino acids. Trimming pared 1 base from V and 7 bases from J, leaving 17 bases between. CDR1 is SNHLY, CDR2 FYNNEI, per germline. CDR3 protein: CASSEDKLVTREQYF. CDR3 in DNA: TGTGCCAGCAGTGAAGACAAACTAGTGACTCGAGAGCAGTACTTC.

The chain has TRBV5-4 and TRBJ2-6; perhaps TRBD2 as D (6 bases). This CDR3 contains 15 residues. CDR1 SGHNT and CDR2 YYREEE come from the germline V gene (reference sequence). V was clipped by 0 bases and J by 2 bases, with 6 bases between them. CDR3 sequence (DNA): TGTGCCAGCAGCTTGGGGACTACTGGGGCCAACGTCCTGACTTTC. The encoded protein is CASSLGTTGANVLTF.

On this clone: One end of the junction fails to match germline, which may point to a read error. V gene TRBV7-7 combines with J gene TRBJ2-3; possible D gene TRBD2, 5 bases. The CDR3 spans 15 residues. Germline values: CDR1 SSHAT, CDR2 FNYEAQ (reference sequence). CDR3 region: CASSLGADRTDTQYF. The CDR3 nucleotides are TGTGCTAGCAGCTTAGGAGCGGATCGTACAGATACGCAGTATTTT.

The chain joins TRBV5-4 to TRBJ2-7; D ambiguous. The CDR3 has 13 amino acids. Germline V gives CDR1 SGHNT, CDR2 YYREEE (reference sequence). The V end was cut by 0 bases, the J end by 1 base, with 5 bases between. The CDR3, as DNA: TGTGCCAGCAGCTTGGCCTTTTCCTACGAGCAGTACTTC. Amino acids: CASSLAFSYEQYF.

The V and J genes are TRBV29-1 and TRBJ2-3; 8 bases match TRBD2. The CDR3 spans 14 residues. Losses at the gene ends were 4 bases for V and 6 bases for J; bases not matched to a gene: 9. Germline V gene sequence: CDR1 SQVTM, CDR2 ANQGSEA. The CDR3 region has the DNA TGCAGCGTTGTTTATATAGCGGGAATGGATACGCAGTATTTT. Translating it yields CSVVYIAGMDTQYF.

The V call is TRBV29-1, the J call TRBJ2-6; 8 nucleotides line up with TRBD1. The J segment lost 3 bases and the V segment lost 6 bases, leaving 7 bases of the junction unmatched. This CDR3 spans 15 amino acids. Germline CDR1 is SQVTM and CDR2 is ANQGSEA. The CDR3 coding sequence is TGCAGCGTAGACCACAGGGGGAGTGGGGCCAACGTCCTGACTTTC. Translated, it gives CSVDHRGSGANVLTF.

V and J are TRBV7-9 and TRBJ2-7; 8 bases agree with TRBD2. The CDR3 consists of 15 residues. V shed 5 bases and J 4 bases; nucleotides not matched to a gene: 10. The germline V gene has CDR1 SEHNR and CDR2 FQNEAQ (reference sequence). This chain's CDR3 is CASSRTGGGFYEQYF. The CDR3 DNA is TGTGCCAGCAGCCGCACGGGCGGGGGGTTTTACGAGCAGTACTTC.

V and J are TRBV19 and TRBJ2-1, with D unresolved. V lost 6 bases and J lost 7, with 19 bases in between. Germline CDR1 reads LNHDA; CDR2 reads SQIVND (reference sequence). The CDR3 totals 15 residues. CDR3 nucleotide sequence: TGTGCCAGTAGCCTTCTTGGTAGCTTGTTAAATGAGCAGTTCTTC. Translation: CASSLLGSLLNEQFF.

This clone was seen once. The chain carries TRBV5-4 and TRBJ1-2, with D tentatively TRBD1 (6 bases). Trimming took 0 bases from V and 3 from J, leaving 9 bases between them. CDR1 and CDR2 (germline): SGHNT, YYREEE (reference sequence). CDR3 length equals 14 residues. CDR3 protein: CASSLDRAHYGYTF. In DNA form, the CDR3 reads TGTGCCAGCAGCTTGGACAGGGCTCACTATGGCTACACCTTC.